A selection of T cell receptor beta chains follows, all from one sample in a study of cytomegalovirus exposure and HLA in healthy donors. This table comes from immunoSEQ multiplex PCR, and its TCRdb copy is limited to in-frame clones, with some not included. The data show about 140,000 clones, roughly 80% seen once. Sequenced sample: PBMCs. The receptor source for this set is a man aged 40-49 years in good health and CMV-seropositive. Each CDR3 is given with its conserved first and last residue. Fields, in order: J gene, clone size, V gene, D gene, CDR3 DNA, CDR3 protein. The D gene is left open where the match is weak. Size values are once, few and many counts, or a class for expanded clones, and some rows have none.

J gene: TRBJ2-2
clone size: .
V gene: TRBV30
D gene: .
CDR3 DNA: TGTGCCTGGAAACCAGGACTAACGAACACCGGGGAGCTGTTTTTT
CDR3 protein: CAWKPGLTNTGELFF

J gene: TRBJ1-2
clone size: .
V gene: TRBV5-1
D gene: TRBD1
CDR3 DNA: TGCGCCAGCAGCCCGGACAGGAGGCCTAACTATGGCTACACCTTC
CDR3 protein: CASSPDRRPNYGYTF

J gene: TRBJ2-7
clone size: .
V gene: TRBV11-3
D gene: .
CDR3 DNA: TGTGCCAGCACCCTGCAGGGGAACGAGCAGTACTTC
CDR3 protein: CASTLQGNEQYF

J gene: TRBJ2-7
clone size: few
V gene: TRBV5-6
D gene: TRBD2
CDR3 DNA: TGTGCCAGCACCCGAGCGGGGTGGTCCGAGCAGTACTTC
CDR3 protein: CASTRAGWSEQYF

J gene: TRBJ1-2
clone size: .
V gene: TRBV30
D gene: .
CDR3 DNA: TGTGCCTGGACCCCTGGTTACAGGGATAACTATGGCTACACCTTC
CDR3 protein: CAWTPGYRDNYGYTF

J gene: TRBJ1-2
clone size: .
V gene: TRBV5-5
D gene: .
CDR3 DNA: TGTGCCAGCAGCTTGGGGGCAGGGCCCTATGGCTACACCTTC
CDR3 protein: CASSLGAGPYGYTF

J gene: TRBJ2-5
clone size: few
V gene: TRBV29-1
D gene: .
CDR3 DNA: TGCAGCGGGCGTAGCGGCGGGGAGACCCAGTACTTC
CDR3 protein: CSGRSGGETQYF

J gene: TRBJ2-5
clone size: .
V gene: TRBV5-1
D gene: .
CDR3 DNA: TGCGCCAGCAGCTTGATACCTAGCAAGGAGACCCAGTACTTC
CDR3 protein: CASSLIPSKETQYF

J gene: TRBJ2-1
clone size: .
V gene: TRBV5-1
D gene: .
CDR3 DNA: TGCGCCAGCAGCTTGGGGAGGGGCCTTAGTGAGCAGTTCTTC
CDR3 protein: CASSLGRGLSEQFF

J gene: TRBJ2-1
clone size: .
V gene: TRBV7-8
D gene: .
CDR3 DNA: TGTGCCAGCAGCTTATATCCCCCCCTGCGCGGGTGGTCACGGCCCAATGAGCAGTTCTTC
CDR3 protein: CASSLYPPLRGWSRPNEQFF

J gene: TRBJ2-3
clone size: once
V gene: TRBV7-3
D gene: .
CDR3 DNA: TGTGCCAGCAGCTCTGTCGTCACAGATACGCAGTATTTT
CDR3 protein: CASSSVVTDTQYF

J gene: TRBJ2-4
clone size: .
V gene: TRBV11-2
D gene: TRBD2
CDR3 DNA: TGTGCCAGCAGCCCAGTAGCGGGTGCCAAAAACATTCAGTACTTC
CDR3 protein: CASSPVAGAKNIQYF

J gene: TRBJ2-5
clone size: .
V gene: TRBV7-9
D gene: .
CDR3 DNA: TGTGCCAGCAGCCCCAGTCAAGAGACCCAGTACTTC
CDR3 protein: CASSPSQETQYF

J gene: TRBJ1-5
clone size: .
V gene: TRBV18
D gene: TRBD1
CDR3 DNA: TGTGCCAGCTCACCCTCGACAGGGTTGAGGGATCAGCCCCAGCATTTT
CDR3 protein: CASSPSTGLRDQPQHF

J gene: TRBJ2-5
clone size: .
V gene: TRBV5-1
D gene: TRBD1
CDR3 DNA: TGCGCCAGCAGCACCGACGGACAGGGCGAGACCCAGTACTTC
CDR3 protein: CASSTDGQGETQYF

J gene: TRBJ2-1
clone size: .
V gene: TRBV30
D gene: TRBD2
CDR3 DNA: TGTGCCTGGAGTGGGGCTAGCGGTTACAATGAGCAGTTCTTC
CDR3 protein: CAWSGASGYNEQFF

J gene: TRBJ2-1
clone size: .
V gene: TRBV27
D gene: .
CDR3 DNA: TGTGCCAGCAGGACAGTTTGGTATGAGCAGTTCTTC
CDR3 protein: CASRTVWYEQFF

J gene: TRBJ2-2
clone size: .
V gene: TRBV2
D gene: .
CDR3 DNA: TGTGCCAGCAGTACACGACAGGCGGCGGCCGGGGAGCTGTTTTTT
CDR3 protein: CASSTRQAAAGELFF

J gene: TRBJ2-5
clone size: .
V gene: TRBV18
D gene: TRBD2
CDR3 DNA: TGTGCCAGCTCACCACCGGCGGGAGGGCCAGGAGAGACCCAGTACTTC
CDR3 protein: CASSPPAGGPGETQYF

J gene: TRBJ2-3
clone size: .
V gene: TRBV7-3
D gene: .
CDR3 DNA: TGTGCCAGCAGTTCCGCTGGGGGGGCGGGGACAGATACGCAGTATTTT
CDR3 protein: CASSSAGGAGTDTQYF

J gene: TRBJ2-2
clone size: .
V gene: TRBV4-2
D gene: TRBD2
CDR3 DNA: TGTGCCAGCAGCCTAAGACCACTAGCGGGGGCCACCGGGGAGCTGTTTTTT
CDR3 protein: CASSLRPLAGATGELFF

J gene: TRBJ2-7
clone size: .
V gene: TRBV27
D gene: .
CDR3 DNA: TGTGCCAGCAGTTTACAGGGCTACGAGCAGTACTTC
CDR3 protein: CASSLQGYEQYF

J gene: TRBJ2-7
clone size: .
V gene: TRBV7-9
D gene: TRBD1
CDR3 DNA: TGTGCCAGCAGCTGGGGACAGGGACTCTCCTACGAGCAGTACTTC
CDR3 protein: CASSWGQGLSYEQYF

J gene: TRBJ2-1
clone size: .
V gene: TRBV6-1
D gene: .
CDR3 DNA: TGTGCCAGCAGTGAAGGGATAGGACAGCACAATGAGCAGTTCTTC
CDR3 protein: CASSEGIGQHNEQFF